These T cell receptor beta chains were read from a single sample in a study of control samples from healthy donors and cancer patients. Data came from immunoSEQ multiplex PCR; TCRdb stores just in-frame clones and leaves some out. The sample has about 140,000 clones; around 88% are singletons. The specimen sequenced was blood. Receptors originate from a man between 18 and 35 years old in good health. The CDR3 runs from the conserved cysteine through the conserved F or W. The D gene is left open where the match is weak. Rows give clone size only sometimes, using once, few, many, or a class for an expanded clone.

J | D | V | size | DNA | CDR3
TRBJ1-2 | TRBD1 | TRBV5-8 | NA | TGTGCCAGCAGACCCGACAGGGGCGGGTATGGCTACACCTTC | CASRPDRGGYGYTF
TRBJ2-7 | NA | TRBV7-8 | NA | TGTGCCAGCAGCGGACCCAGGGGCTACGAGCAGTACTTC | CASSGPRGYEQYF
TRBJ2-7 | NA | TRBV5-1 | few | TGCGCCAGCAGCTCCAGTTTCTACGAGCAGTACTTC | CASSSSFYEQYF
TRBJ2-7 | TRBD2 | TRBV4-2 | NA | TGTGCCAGCAGCCAAGACGGGACGGGGGGGCCCTACGAGCAGTACTTC | CASSQDGTGGPYEQYF
TRBJ1-5 | NA | TRBV15 | NA | TGTGCCACCAGCCCCCGGCAGGCCGGGGTCAATCAGCCCCAGCATTTT | CATSPRQAGVNQPQHF
TRBJ2-7 | NA | TRBV7-9 | NA | TGTGCCAGCAGCTCCAACCTAGTCGCCAACGAGCAGTACTTC | CASSSNLVANEQYF
TRBJ2-3 | TRBD2 | TRBV5-1 | NA | TGCGCCAGCAGGACTAGCGGGGTCTGGGATACGCAGTATTTT | CASRTSGVWDTQYF
TRBJ1-5 | NA | TRBV30 | once | TGTGCCTGGAGTCAGGCTCGCAATCAGCCCCAGCATTTT | CAWSQARNQPQHF
TRBJ2-5 | TRBD1 | TRBV9 | NA | TGTGCCAGCAGCGAACAGGGGAACCAAGAGACCCAGTACTTC | CASSEQGNQETQYF
TRBJ2-6 | TRBD1 | TRBV5-1 | NA | TGCGCCACATGGACAGGGGGCGCCGGGGCCAACGTCCTGACTTTC | CATWTGGAGANVLTF
TRBJ2-2 | NA | TRBV4-3 | NA | TGCGCCAGCAGCCCCAGGGGGGACGGCACCGGGGAGCTGTTTTTT | CASSPRGDGTGELFF
TRBJ2-5 | TRBD2 | TRBV7-2 | once | TGTGCCAGCAAAACCGGGGGGGCGGGGACCCAGTACTTC | CASKTGGAGTQYF
TRBJ2-7 | NA | TRBV12-3/TRBV12-4 | NA | TGTGCCAGCAGTTTTGTCAGACACGAGCAGTACTTC | CASSFVRHEQYF
TRBJ1-2 | NA | TRBV11-2 | NA | TGTGCCAGCAGCTCTGGACGGCCTGGAGACTATGGCTACACCTTC | CASSSGRPGDYGYTF
TRBJ2-1 | NA | TRBV6-2/TRBV6-3 | NA | TGTGCCAGCAGTACGACCGGGACTCGAGCCTACAATGAGCAGTTCTTC | CASSTTGTRAYNEQFF
TRBJ1-4 | NA | TRBV19 | NA | TGTGCCAGTAGTCCAGAATTGCCGAAACTGTTTTTT | CASSPELPKLFF
TRBJ2-7 | NA | TRBV28 | NA | TGTGCCAGCAGTCCCACGGAACGGCGGAACTACGAGCAGTACTTC | CASSPTERRNYEQYF
TRBJ2-1 | NA | TRBV19 | once | TGTGCCAGTAGTATACAGGGTAGCTCCTACAATGAGCAGTTCTTC | CASSIQGSSYNEQFF
TRBJ2-3 | NA | TRBV5-1 | NA | TGCGCCAGCAGCCTCCCCACAGATACGCAGTATTTT | CASSLPTDTQYF
TRBJ1-4 | NA | TRBV6-6 | NA | TGTGCCAGCAGCCCACCAGGGGAAAATGAAAAACTGTTTTTT | CASSPPGENEKLFF
TRBJ1-1 | NA | TRBV3-1/TRBV3-2 | NA | TGTGCCAGCAGCCAGGAGGGGGGGGTCAACACTGAAGCTTTCTTT | CASSQEGGVNTEAFF
TRBJ2-3 | NA | TRBV9 | NA | TGTGCCAGCAGCGTAGACCTAGCTTCCCAGTATTTT | CASSVDLASQYF
TRBJ1-2 | NA | TRBV6-1 | NA | TGTGCCAGCAGTGAAGGAAGACAGGAACCGGATGGCTACACCTTC | CASSEGRQEPDGYTF
TRBJ2-5 | NA | TRBV7-2 | NA | TGTGCCAGCAGCTTAGAGAGCGGGACACCCCAAGAGACCCAGTACTTC | CASSLESGTPQETQYF
TRBJ2-3 | NA | TRBV7-3 | NA | TGTGCCAGCAGCCGAATCGGACGGACAAGCACAGATACGCAGTATTTT | CASSRIGRTSTDTQYF
TRBJ2-3 | NA | TRBV4-1 | NA | TGCGCCAGCAGCCAAGATCCCCTAGGGGGTGGGCATACGCAGTATTTT | CASSQDPLGGGHTQYF
TRBJ2-2 | NA | TRBV11-2 | NA | TGTGCCAGCAGCTTCGTCTCGGGGAACACCGGGGAGCTGTTTTTT | CASSFVSGNTGELFF
TRBJ2-3 | TRBD2 | TRBV5-1 | NA | TGCGCCAGCAGTCTGACTAGCGGGGGGTTCTTAACTAGCACAGATACGCAGTATTTT | CASSLTSGGFLTSTDTQYF
TRBJ1-5 | NA | TRBV27 | NA | TGTGCCAGCAGTTTATATGGACAGTCGGGCGAGTTGGGCAATCAGCCCCAGCATTTT | CASSLYGQSGELGNQPQHF
TRBJ2-7 | NA | TRBV4-2 | NA | TGTGCCAGCAGCCAAGGGGATGGGGTTTCCTACGAGCAGTACTTC | CASSQGDGVSYEQYF
TRBJ1-2 | NA | TRBV9 | NA | TGTGCCAGCAGCAGTCAGGACAACTATGGCTACACCTTC | CASSSQDNYGYTF
TRBJ1-6 | NA | TRBV5-4 | NA | TGTGCCAGCAGCTTGGATCACAGGGCGGATTCACCCCTCCACTTT | CASSLDHRADSPLHF